The 16 T cell receptor beta chains in this list originate from one sample, sequenced in a study of CD8 T cells in Susac syndrome. Reverse transcription used 0.5 to 1 ug RNA and random hexamers. TCRdb reprocessed the immunoSEQ multiplex PCR reads with MiXCR, giving one entry per CDR3 protein. The top ten clones hold about 0.089% of a sample with 120,000 or so distinct CDR3 sequences, 94% of them seen once. The sample was CD4+ T cells from PBMCs. The receptors shown here come from a human donor in good health.

The rearrangement uses TRBV20-1 and TRBJ1-5; D not resolved. The CDR3 covers 12 residues. V lost 4 bases and J lost 4, with 8 bases in between. From germline, CDR1 is DFQATT and CDR2 SNEGSKA (reference sequence). DNA for the CDR3: TGCAGTGCTAAGATGGGGAATCAGCCCCAGCATTTT. Encoded protein: CSAKMGNQPQHF.

The chain links TRBV5-1 to TRBJ2-3; 8 bases are a match to TRBD2. CDR1 is SGHRS, CDR2 YFSETQ, per germline. The CDR3 contains 14 residues. V shed 5 bases, J shed 2 bases, and the junction held 4 bases outside the gene matches. The CDR3 is CASRSGRATDTQYF. The CDR3 nucleotides read TGCGCCAGCAGATCCGGGAGGGCCACAGATACGCAGTATTTT. Based on the CDR3 plus reference TRBV5-1 and TRBJ2-3, the full variable domain is KAGVTQTPRYLIKTRGQQVTLSCSPISGHRSVSWYQQTPGQGLQFLFEYFSETQRNKGNFPGRFSGRQFSNSRSEMNVSTLELGDSALYLCASRSGRATDTQYFGPGTRLTVL.

The chain uses TRBV19 and TRBJ1-2; D remains unclear. The CDR3 is made up of 14 amino acids. The V gene lost 3 bases and the J gene lost 2 bases, with 10 bases spanning the gap. Germline lookup yields CDR1 LNHDA and CDR2 SQIVND (reference sequence). The DNA for the CDR3 is TGTGCCAGTAGTATCGCAGGCTGGAACTATGGCTACACCTTC. It encodes CASSIAGWNYGYTF.

The gene calls are TRBV19 and TRBJ2-1; 11 bases are shared with TRBD2. Per the germline V gene, CDR1 is LNHDA and CDR2 is SQIVND (reference sequence). Unmatched junction bases numbered 2, after V lost 3 bases and J lost 7 bases. This CDR3 is built from 14 residues. In DNA, the CDR3 is TGTGCCAGTAGTATCAGACTAGCGGGGAATGAGCAGTTCTTC. Translating gives CASSIRLAGNEQFF.

This sequence joins TRBV2 and TRBJ2-4; 7 nucleotides line up with TRBD1. The germline gives CDR1 SNHLY, CDR2 FYNNEI. The J segment lost 9 bases and the V segment lost 2 bases, leaving 4 bases of the junction unmatched. CDR3 length: 13 amino acids. The CDR3 sequence is CASSEKGASIQYF. For the CDR3, the DNA is TGTGCCAGCAGTGAAAAGGGGGCTAGCATTCAGTACTTC.

The V call is TRBV7-9, the J call TRBJ2-1; the match to TRBD2 covers 11 bases. Germline assignment: CDR1 SEHNR and CDR2 FQNEAQ (reference sequence). This CDR3 has 15 amino acids. V dropped 5 bases and J dropped 5; count of bases not matched to a gene: 5. CDR3 protein: CASSQIAGGHNEQFF. The CDR3 DNA reads TGTGCCAGCAGCCAAATAGCGGGAGGGCACAATGAGCAGTTCTTC.

The J gene is TRBJ2-5, the V gene TRBV19; D may match TRBD1 or TRBD2 (6 bases each). The germline V gene encodes CDR1 LNHDA and CDR2 SQIVND (reference sequence). V dropped 7 bases and J dropped 5 bases, with 23 bases sitting between them. The length of the CDR3 is 16 residues. The CDR3 loop reads CASTSIGGREQETQYF. The CDR3 DNA follows: TGTGCCAGTACCTCAATAGGGGGACGGGAGCAGGAGACCCAGTACTTC.

The gene calls are TRBV6-1 and TRBJ2-5; no reliable D call. The V and J ends lost 6 bases and 1 base respectively, with 9 bases between them. Germline V lookup: CDR1 MNHNS, CDR2 SASEGT. The CDR3 runs 13 residues. The CDR3 DNA reads TGTGCCAGCAGAATAGAGATCCAAGAGACCCAGTACTTC. Protein sequence: CASRIEIQETQYF.

The V and J genes are TRBV6-5 and TRBJ2-5, with 16 bases fitting TRBD2. This CDR3 contains 17 residues. The J segment lost 5 bases and the V segment lost 2 bases, leaving 5 bases of the junction unmatched. Looked up from germline, CDR1 is MNHEY and CDR2 is SVGAGI. CDR3 bases: TGTGCCAGCAGTTACGGGGGACTAGCGGGAGGGGGGGAGACCCAGTACTTC. It codes for CASSYGGLAGGGETQYF.

This chain uses TRBV3-1 with TRBJ2-1, with D hard to call. The V end was cut by 1 base, the J end by 9 bases, with 7 bases between. CDR3 size: 12 residues. Germline CDR1 reads LGHDT; CDR2 reads YNNKEL (reference sequence). The CDR3: CASSQVYGEQFF. CDR3 nucleotides: TGTGCCAGCAGCCAAGTCTACGGTGAGCAGTTCTTC.

The chain joins TRBV27 to TRBJ2-7; D is possibly TRBD2 (6 bases). The ends were cut back, 0 bases at V and 6 bases at J, with 15 bases in the middle. Germline assignment: CDR1 MNHEY and CDR2 SMNVEV (reference sequence). The CDR3 runs to 15 residues. The CDR3 spells CASSLSGTLSPEQYF. CDR3 in DNA: TGTGCCAGCAGTTTATCGGGGACTTTATCTCCCGAGCAGTACTTC.

The chain's CDR3 is CASKFGSSTDTQYF. CDR3 nucleotides: TGTGCCAGCAAATTCGGGAGTAGCACAGATACGCAGTATTTT. The chain uses TRBV6-6 and TRBJ2-3; D might be TRBD2 (6 bases). The CDR3 is 14 amino acids. V lost 7 bases and J 0 bases, leaving 11 bases between the germline ends. Germline values: CDR1 MNHNY, CDR2 SVGAGI (reference sequence).

The rearrangement links TRBV11-2 to TRBJ2-1, with 14 nucleotides matching TRBD2. This CDR3 spans 15 amino acids. J gave up 8 bases and V 4 bases, and 4 bases lay outside the gene matches. Germline-derived CDR1 and CDR2 are SGHAT and FQNNGV. CDR3 sequence: CASSWGLAGVYEQFF. DNA of the CDR3: TGTGCCAGCAGCTGGGGACTAGCGGGAGTCTATGAGCAGTTCTTC.

This chain joins TRBV29-1 and TRBJ2-4; the D gene is possibly TRBD1 (5 bases). The CDR3 runs 13 residues. Trimming shortened V by 0 bases and J by 9 bases, and 12 bases separated the two germline ends. Germline values: CDR1 SQVTM, CDR2 ANQGSEA. CDR3: CSVEDHQGGIQYF. The DNA for the CDR3 is TGCAGCGTTGAAGATCACCAGGGCGGCATTCAGTACTTC.

The genes are TRBV29-1 and TRBJ2-3, with TRBD2 matching over 16 bases. The V gene end was trimmed by 6 bases and the J gene end by 0 bases; junction bases not matched to a gene: 6. The CDR3 runs 17 residues. Germline CDR1 reads SQVTM; CDR2 reads ANQGSEA. Here the CDR3 DNA reads TGCAGCGTGGCCGGGACTAGCGGGAGGGCTAGCACAGATACGCAGTATTTT. Amino acid sequence: CSVAGTSGRASTDTQYF.

The chain employs TRBV24-1 and TRBJ2-2; 7 bases are shared with TRBD1. CDR1 is KGHDR, CDR2 SFDVKD, per germline. The CDR3 spans 16 residues. V lost 3 bases, J lost 1 base, and 4 bases stayed unmatched. The CDR3 reads CATSDPQGLNTGELFF. CDR3 nucleotides: TGTGCCACCAGTGATCCACAGGGGTTGAACACCGGGGAGCTGTTTTTT.